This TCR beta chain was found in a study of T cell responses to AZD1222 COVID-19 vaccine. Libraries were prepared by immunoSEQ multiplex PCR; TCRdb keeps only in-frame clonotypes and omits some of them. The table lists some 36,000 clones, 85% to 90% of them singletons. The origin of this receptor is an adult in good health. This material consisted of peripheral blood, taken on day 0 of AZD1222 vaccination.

The CDR3 DNA reads as TGTGCCAGCAGCATCTTGACAGGTGGTAACGAGCAGTACTTC. Translating gives CASSILTGGNEQYF. J is TRBJ2-7 and V is TRBV11-2, with D perhaps TRBD1 (6 bases). The CDR3 totals 14 residues. V lost 5 bases and J lost 5, with 16 bases in between. Germline V gene data show CDR1 as SGHAT and CDR2 as FQNNGV.